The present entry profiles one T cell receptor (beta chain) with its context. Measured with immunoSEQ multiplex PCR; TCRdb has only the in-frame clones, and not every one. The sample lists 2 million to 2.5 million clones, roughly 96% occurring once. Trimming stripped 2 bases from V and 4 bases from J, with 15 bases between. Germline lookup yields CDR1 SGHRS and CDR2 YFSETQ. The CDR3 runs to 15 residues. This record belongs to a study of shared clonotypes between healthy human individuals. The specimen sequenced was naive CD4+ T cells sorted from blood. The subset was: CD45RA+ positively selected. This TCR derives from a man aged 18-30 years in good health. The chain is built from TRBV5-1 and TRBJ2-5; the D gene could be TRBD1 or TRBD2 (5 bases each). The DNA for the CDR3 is TGCGCCAGCAGCTTCACAGGCGCCGGAGGAGAGACCCAGTACTTC. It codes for CASSFTGAGGETQYF. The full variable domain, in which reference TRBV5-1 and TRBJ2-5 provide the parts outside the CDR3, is KAGVTQTPRYLIKTRGQQVTLSCSPISGHRSVSWYQQTPGQGLQFLFEYFSETQRNKGNFPGRFSGRQFSNSRSEMNVSTLELGDSALYLCASSFTGAGGETQYFGPGTRLLVL.